The T cell receptor beta chain described here comes from a study of metastatic and nonmetastatic thyroid tumors. Study-level findings and limits: A significant increase in TCR beta diversity was reportedly seen in malignant thyroid tumors relative to benign nodules, in blood and tumor.

As regards this clone: Antigen: not known.

Thyroid surgery took place with no prior treatment in any patient. Germline CDR1 DFQATT, CDR2 SNEGSKA (reference sequence). This CDR3 has 17 amino acids. V lost 3 bases, J lost 4 bases, and 11 bases stayed unmatched. TCRdb re-analyzed the PCR reads through MiXCR. The profile covers tens of thousands of clones, with about 26% appearing a single time and 11% taken by the ten largest. This TCR was sampled from a male donor with papillary thyroid cancer or a benign thyroid nodule (not recorded which). Some clones in this sample may be carry-over from other donors' samples. The rearrangement links TRBV20-1 to TRBJ2-7, with 14 bases that match TRBD2. The sample consisted of blood. The CDR3 region has the DNA TGCAGTGCTAGGACTAGCGGGAGGGGACACCTAGAATACGAGCAGTACTTC. It encodes CSARTSGRGHLEYEQYF.